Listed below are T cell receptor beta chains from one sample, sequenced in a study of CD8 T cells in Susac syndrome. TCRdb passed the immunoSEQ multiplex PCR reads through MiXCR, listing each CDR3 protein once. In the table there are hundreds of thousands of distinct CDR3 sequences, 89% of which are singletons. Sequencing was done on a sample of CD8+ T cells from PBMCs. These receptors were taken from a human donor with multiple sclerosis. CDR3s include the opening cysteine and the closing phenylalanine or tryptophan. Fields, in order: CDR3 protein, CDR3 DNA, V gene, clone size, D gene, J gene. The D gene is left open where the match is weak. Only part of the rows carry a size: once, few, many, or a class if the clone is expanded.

cdr3_aa: CASSPPGQDTGELFF
cdr3_nt: TGTGCCAGCAGCCCTCCGGGGCAGGACACCGGGGAGCTGTTTTTT
v_call: TRBV4-2
clone_size: few
d_call: -
j_call: TRBJ2-2

cdr3_aa: CASSSQGGTANYGYTF
cdr3_nt: TGTGCCAGCAGCAGCCAGGGGGGAACCGCTAACTATGGCTACACCTTC
v_call: TRBV7-9
clone_size: -
d_call: TRBD1
j_call: TRBJ1-2

cdr3_aa: CASSPGTGISGELFF
cdr3_nt: TGCGCCAGCAGCCCCGGGACAGGGATTTCCGGGGAGCTGTTTTTT
v_call: TRBV4-1
clone_size: -
d_call: TRBD1
j_call: TRBJ2-2

cdr3_aa: CASSQDIAHWGGATDTHYF
cdr3_nt: TGCGCCAGCAGCCAAGATATTGCCCATTGGGGCGGAGCCACAGATACGCACTATTTT
v_call: TRBV4-3
clone_size: -
d_call: -
j_call: TRBJ2-3

cdr3_aa: CASSWQGSNQPQHF
cdr3_nt: TGTGCCAGCAGTTGGCAGGGGAGCAATCAGCCCCAGCATTTT
v_call: TRBV27
clone_size: -
d_call: -
j_call: TRBJ1-5

cdr3_aa: CASSVGPNQPQHF
cdr3_nt: TGCGCCAGCAGCGTAGGGCCCAATCAGCCCCAGCATTTT
v_call: TRBV10-2
clone_size: -
d_call: -
j_call: TRBJ1-5

cdr3_aa: CASSQVLQGAYEQYF
cdr3_nt: TGCGCCAGCAGCCAAGTTTTACAGGGGGCCTACGAGCAGTACTTC
v_call: TRBV4-3
clone_size: -
d_call: TRBD1
j_call: TRBJ2-7

cdr3_aa: CASSPTLEGGVYEQYF
cdr3_nt: TGTGCCAGCAGCCCCACCCTGGAGGGGGGAGTATACGAGCAGTACTTC
v_call: TRBV7-9
clone_size: -
d_call: -
j_call: TRBJ2-7

cdr3_aa: CATPPERASYEQYF
cdr3_nt: TGTGCCACCCCTCCTGAGCGGGCCTCCTACGAGCAGTACTTC
v_call: TRBV5-4
clone_size: -
d_call: -
j_call: TRBJ2-7

cdr3_aa: CASSFWEGQGKNEQFF
cdr3_nt: TGTGCCAGCAGCTTTTGGGAGGGACAGGGAAAAAATGAGCAGTTCTTC
v_call: TRBV3-1
clone_size: -
d_call: TRBD1
j_call: TRBJ2-1

cdr3_aa: CASSFGQGSYGYTF
cdr3_nt: TGTGCCAGCAGTTTCGGGCAGGGAAGCTATGGCTACACCTTC
v_call: TRBV13
clone_size: few
d_call: -
j_call: TRBJ1-2

cdr3_aa: CASSQGSPDSVYGYTF
cdr3_nt: TGTGCCAGCAGCCAAGGATCCCCAGACAGTGTCTATGGCTACACCTTC
v_call: TRBV4-2
clone_size: -
d_call: -
j_call: TRBJ1-2

cdr3_aa: CAISGTGGGNTIYF
cdr3_nt: TGTGCCATCAGCGGTACGGGGGGAGGAAACACCATATATTTT
v_call: TRBV10-3
clone_size: -
d_call: -
j_call: TRBJ1-3

cdr3_aa: CASSPPGGGEQYF
cdr3_nt: TGTGCCAGCAGTCCCCCGGGGGGTGGCGAGCAGTACTTC
v_call: TRBV6-5
clone_size: once
d_call: TRBD2
j_call: TRBJ2-7

cdr3_aa: CASSVGGLRDTQYF
cdr3_nt: TGTGCCAGCAGCGTAGGTGGTCTGCGTGATACGCAGTATTTT
v_call: TRBV9
clone_size: -
d_call: -
j_call: TRBJ2-3

cdr3_aa: CASSFGLANSGANVLTF
cdr3_nt: TGTGCCAGCAGTTTTGGGCTAGCGAACTCTGGGGCCAACGTCCTGACTTTC
v_call: TRBV12-3/TRBV12-4
clone_size: -
d_call: -
j_call: TRBJ2-6

cdr3_aa: CSVEDGDRYEQYF
cdr3_nt: TGCAGCGTTGAAGATGGGGACAGATACGAGCAGTACTTC
v_call: TRBV29-1
clone_size: -
d_call: TRBD1
j_call: TRBJ2-7

cdr3_aa: CASNPFIGVGSYGYTF
cdr3_nt: TGTGCCAGCAACCCGTTTATCGGTGTTGGAAGCTATGGCTACACCTTC
v_call: TRBV7-9
clone_size: once
d_call: -
j_call: TRBJ1-2

cdr3_aa: CASSLERAGQETQYF
cdr3_nt: TGTGCCAGCAGCTTAGAGAGGGCCGGGCAAGAGACCCAGTACTTC
v_call: TRBV7-6
clone_size: -
d_call: -
j_call: TRBJ2-5

cdr3_aa: CASIAYDTNQETQYF
cdr3_nt: TGTGCCAGCATTGCATATGACACCAACCAAGAGACCCAGTACTTC
v_call: TRBV6-1
clone_size: -
d_call: -
j_call: TRBJ2-5

cdr3_aa: CASSVGGGGTHEQYF
cdr3_nt: TGTGCCAGCAGCGTAGGTGGCGGCGGGACCCACGAGCAGTACTTC
v_call: TRBV9
clone_size: -
d_call: -
j_call: TRBJ2-7

cdr3_aa: CASSFPEVAAYNEQFF
cdr3_nt: TGTGCCAGCAGCTTCCCCGAGGTGGCAGCATACAATGAGCAGTTCTTC
v_call: TRBV7-9
clone_size: -
d_call: -
j_call: TRBJ2-1

cdr3_aa: CASSLGSSSGEQFF
cdr3_nt: TGTGCCAGCAGTTTGGGGTCCTCTAGCGGTGAGCAGTTCTTC
v_call: TRBV12-3/TRBV12-4
clone_size: -
d_call: TRBD2
j_call: TRBJ2-1

cdr3_aa: CASSPPGVGWTEAFF
cdr3_nt: TGTGCCAGCAGCCCCCCCGGGGTCGGTTGGACTGAAGCTTTCTTT
v_call: TRBV7-8
clone_size: -
d_call: -
j_call: TRBJ1-1

cdr3_aa: CASSLEVPGANVLTF
cdr3_nt: TGTGCCAGCAGCTTAGAAGTGCCTGGGGCCAACGTCCTGACTTTC
v_call: TRBV7-4
clone_size: -
d_call: -
j_call: TRBJ2-6

cdr3_aa: CASSPNLDSAKQFF
cdr3_nt: TGCGCCAGCAGCCCTAACCTTGATTCCGCGAAGCAGTTCTTC
v_call: TRBV7-9
clone_size: many
d_call: -
j_call: TRBJ2-1

cdr3_aa: CASRGRATSTDTQYF
cdr3_nt: TGTGCCAGCAGAGGCCGAGCTACTAGCACAGATACGCAGTATTTT
v_call: TRBV6-2/TRBV6-3
clone_size: -
d_call: -
j_call: TRBJ2-3